A single sample gave rise to the 24 T cell receptor beta chains below, sequenced in a study of T cell changes during pregnancy in multiple sclerosis. Measured with immunoSEQ multiplex PCR; TCRdb has only the in-frame clones, and not every one. The sample has roughly 70,000 clones; approximately 90% are singletons. Here the sequenced sample was peripheral blood, taken before pregnancy. The receptor source for this set is a female donor with multiple sclerosis, enrolled in a pregnancy study.

The V gene is TRBV7-9, the J gene TRBJ1-2, with a possible D match to TRBD1 (6 bases). Germline CDR1 SEHNR, CDR2 FQNEAQ (reference sequence). The CDR3 has 14 amino acids. Trimming stripped 2 bases from V and 6 bases from J, with 13 bases between. CDR3 nucleotides: TGTGCCAGCAGCTTAAATACAGGGACGGATGGCTACACCTTC. Amino acid sequence: CASSLNTGTDGYTF.

The V gene is TRBV19, the J gene TRBJ1-1; D remains unclear. The germline gives CDR1 LNHDA, CDR2 SQIVND (reference sequence). The CDR3 contains 12 residues. V dropped 8 bases and J dropped 2 bases, with 9 bases sitting between them. The CDR3 protein is CASGRYNTEAFF. The CDR3 DNA reads TGTGCCAGTGGGAGGTATAACACTGAAGCTTTCTTT.

This chain joins TRBV11-2 and TRBJ2-2, with D possibly matching TRBD2 (5 bases). The CDR3 runs 16 residues. V was cut by 6 bases and J by 4 bases, with 18 bases left in between. Germline CDR1 and CDR2: SGHAT and FQNNGV. The CDR3 region is CASSPSPRGATGELFF. Written as DNA, the CDR3 is TGTGCCAGCAGTCCCAGCCCCCGGGGTGCCACCGGGGAGCTGTTTTTT.

The J gene is TRBJ2-2, the V gene TRBV5-1; 7 nucleotides line up with TRBD1. Germline trimming cut 4 bases from V and 2 bases from J; bases unmatched to any gene: 5. Germline V lookup: CDR1 SGHRS, CDR2 YFSETQ. This CDR3 spans 15 amino acids. The CDR3 loop is CASSRTGDNTGELFF. The CDR3 nucleotides read TGCGCCAGCAGCAGAACAGGGGACAACACCGGGGAGCTGTTTTTT.

Many counts were recorded for this clone. CDR3 sequence (DNA): TGTGCCAGCAGCTTCACGCTATATGGCTACACCTTC. This sequence encodes CASSFTLYGYTF. V and J are TRBV7-2 and TRBJ1-2; D not resolved. The length of the CDR3 is 12 residues. Trimming took 3 bases from V and 5 from J, leaving 7 bases between them. Per germline, CDR1 SGHTA and CDR2 FQGNSA.

The CDR3 DNA sequence: TGTGCCTGGACAGGGGGCGCCGGCTACACCTTC. As protein: CAWTGGAGYTF. This chain links TRBV30 with TRBJ1-2, with 8 bases that match TRBD1. In germline, CDR1 is GTSNPN, CDR2 SVGIG (reference sequence). The CDR3 sequence is 11 residues long. With V trimmed by 4 bases and J by 8 bases, 3 bases remained unmatched.

This sequence joins TRBV27 and TRBJ2-6; TRBD1 matches 7 bases. CDR3 length: 17 amino acids. Germline trimming cut 4 bases from V and 0 bases from J; bases unmatched to any gene: 6. Looked up from germline, CDR1 is MNHEY and CDR2 is SMNVEV (reference sequence). The CDR3 nucleotides read TGTGCCAGCAGTTCACAGGGGCTGGGCTCTGGGGCCAACGTCCTGACTTTC. Residues: CASSSQGLGSGANVLTF.

V and J are TRBV29-1 and TRBJ2-3; no definite D call. V gave up 7 bases and J gave up 3 bases, with 11 bases separating them. This CDR3 region has 12 residues. Germline V gene sequence: CDR1 SQVTM, CDR2 ANQGSEA. CDR3 sequence (DNA): TGCAGCGCCGGGTCAGAAACAGATACGCAGTATTTT. Translated: CSAGSETDTQYF.

This chain connects TRBV19 to TRBJ1-1; D unclear. The CDR3 totals 13 residues. The germline gives CDR1 LNHDA, CDR2 SQIVND (reference sequence). V lost 1 base to trimming and J lost 8 bases, with 11 bases between them. CDR3 nucleotide sequence: TGTGCCAGTAGTATAGGAGGTACGATAGAAGCTTTCTTT. The encoded protein is CASSIGGTIEAFF.

The genes are TRBV5-1 and TRBJ2-3; TRBD2 aligns across 13 bases. The CDR3 is 16 residues long. Unmatched junction bases numbered 12, after V lost 10 bases and J lost 4 bases. Germline lookup yields CDR1 SGHRS and CDR2 YFSETQ. In DNA, the CDR3 is TGCGCCGGGAAACGAGGACTAGCGGGAGAGGCAGATACGCAGTATTTT. Amino acid sequence: CAGKRGLAGEADTQYF.

The rearrangement links TRBV7-2 to TRBJ2-1; 8 bases are a match to TRBD2. V gave up 10 bases and J gave up 2 bases; unmatched junction bases: 4. The length of the CDR3 is 13 residues. CDR1 and CDR2 from the germline V gene are SGHTA and FQGNSA. CDR3 loop: CATSGSAYNEQFF. The CDR3 region has the DNA TGTGCCACAAGCGGGAGCGCCTACAATGAGCAGTTCTTC.

This chain joins TRBV7-9 and TRBJ1-2; D is perhaps TRBD1 (6 bases). There are 14 residues in the CDR3. Germline assignment: CDR1 SEHNR and CDR2 FQNEAQ (reference sequence). Trimming removed 1 base at V and 3 bases at J, with 9 bases between. As DNA, the CDR3 is TGTGCCAGCAGCTTAGGAGGGACATACTATGGCTACACCTTC. Translated: CASSLGGTYYGYTF. Together with reference TRBV7-9 and TRBJ1-2, the CDR3 gives the full variable domain: DTGVSQNPRHKITKRGQNVTFRCDPISEHNRLYWYRQTLGQGPEFLTYFQNEAQLEKSRLLSDRFSAERPKGSFSTLEIQRTEQGDSAMYLCASSLGGTYYGYTFGSGTRLTVV.

The chain links TRBV2 to TRBJ1-1; TRBD1 might be the D (5 bases). Germline values: CDR1 SNHLY, CDR2 FYNNEI. The ends were cut back, 10 bases at V and 0 bases at J, with 18 bases in the middle. This CDR3 is 15 amino acids long. This CDR3 reads CATKRMEGLNTEAFF. The CDR3 nucleotides read TGTGCCACCAAGCGAATGGAGGGACTGAACACTGAAGCTTTCTTT.

The chain employs TRBV5-1 and TRBJ2-2; tentatively, D is TRBD1 (6 bases). The CDR3 is 14 amino acids. Germline CDR1 and CDR2: SGHRS and YFSETQ. V gave up 1 base and J gave up 4 bases, with 8 bases separating them. CDR3 region: CASSLSQGTGELFF. DNA for the CDR3: TGCGCCAGCAGCTTGTCACAGGGCACCGGGGAGCTGTTTTTT.

The chain couples TRBV6-5 to TRBJ2-3, with 15 bases matching TRBD2. V shed 2 bases and J 3 bases; nucleotides not matched to a gene: 0. Germline loops: CDR1 MNHEY, CDR2 SVGAGI. The CDR3 is 16 amino acids. The CDR3 coding sequence is TGTGCCAGCAGTTACGGGACTAGCGGGGGGACAGATACGCAGTATTTT. Translating it yields CASSYGTSGGTDTQYF.

The chain uses TRBV6-1 and TRBJ2-3; 9 bases line up with TRBD2. V shed 1 base, J shed 4 bases, and the junction held 6 bases outside the gene matches. Germline-derived CDR1 and CDR2 are MNHNS and SASEGT. The CDR3 is 16 residues long. The CDR3, as DNA: TGTGCCAGCAGTGAAGTAGGCGGGGGGGCCGCAGATACGCAGTATTTT. It translates to CASSEVGGGAADTQYF.

The V call is TRBV5-1, the J call TRBJ2-7; 7 nucleotides line up with TRBD1. With V trimmed by 3 bases and J by 3 bases, 9 bases remained unmatched. The CDR3 spans 15 residues. CDR1 is SGHRS, CDR2 YFSETQ, per germline. CDR3 bases: TGCGCCAGCAGCTCAGCCTTGGGACAGAGCTACGAGCAGTACTTC. It is translated as CASSSALGQSYEQYF.

This rearrangement joins TRBV18 to TRBJ2-3; 9 bases fit TRBD1. CDR1 KGHSH and CDR2 LQKENI come from the germline V gene. This CDR3 spans 15 amino acids. V lost 8 bases and J lost 2; bases outside the gene matches: 8. DNA of the CDR3: TGTGCCAGCACAATAGGGACAGGGTCCACAGATACGCAGTATTTT. This sequence encodes CASTIGTGSTDTQYF.

J is TRBJ2-7 and V is TRBV11-2; perhaps TRBD2 as D (6 bases). The CDR3 has 16 amino acids. Germline V gives CDR1 SGHAT, CDR2 FQNNGV. Trimming shortened V by 5 bases and J by 2 bases, and 19 bases separated the two germline ends. CDR3 protein: CASSPSGLKATYEQYF. The DNA for the CDR3 is TGTGCCAGCAGCCCAAGCGGGCTAAAAGCCACCTACGAGCAGTACTTC.

This clone was counted only a few times. At one end the junction does not follow the germline gene, possibly because of a read error. This CDR3 is CAWSVLAGQGF. The CDR3 DNA sequence: TGTGCCTGGAGTGTACTAGCCGGGCAGGGTTTT. This chain uses TRBV30 with TRBJ1-1, with D maybe TRBD1 (5 bases). Germline CDR1 reads GTSNPN; CDR2 reads SVGIG (reference sequence). CDR3 size: 11 residues.

The chain couples TRBV7-8 to TRBJ2-2; 8 bases map to TRBD1. Losses at the gene ends were 1 base for V and 8 bases for J; bases not matched to a gene: 9. This CDR3 is built from 16 residues. Germline assignment: CDR1 SGHVS and CDR2 FQNEAQ. Here the CDR3 reads CASSLEGMTGAGELFF. CDR3 DNA sequence: TGTGCCAGCAGCTTAGAGGGAATGACAGGGGCTGGGGAGCTGTTTTTT.

This clone was recorded once. The chain combines TRBV29-1 with TRBJ2-1; 12 nucleotides align to TRBD1. CDR1 and CDR2 from the germline V gene are SQVTM and ANQGSEA. V was pared by 5 bases and J by 8 bases, with 13 bases of the junction left unmatched. This CDR3 has 16 amino acids. CDR3 in DNA: TGCAGCGTTCGTACCCCGGGACAGGGGGCGCCTCATGAGCAGTTCTTC. Residues: CSVRTPGQGAPHEQFF.

The J gene is TRBJ1-1, the V gene TRBV7-9; a weak D match, TRBD1 (6 bases). The CDR3 is 16 amino acids. Trimming removed 0 bases at V and 5 bases at J, with 16 bases between. The V gene's germline CDR1 is SEHNR and CDR2 FQNEAQ (reference sequence). CDR3 bases: TGTGCCAGCAGCTTAGCGACATCGGAAAGGGGGACTGAAGCTTTCTTT. The encoded protein is CASSLATSERGTEAFF.

The chain uses TRBV7-2 and TRBJ2-6, with 13 positions matching TRBD2. V trimming: 5 bases; J trimming: 4 bases; junction bases outside the gene matches: 11. The germline gives CDR1 SGHTA, CDR2 FQGNSA. The length of the CDR3 is 19 residues. The CDR3 DNA follows: TGTGCCAGCAGCCCACGAGGGGGACTAGCGGGGTGGGGGGCCAACGTCCTGACTTTC. The encoded protein is CASSPRGGLAGWGANVLTF.